This passage covers 27 T cell receptor beta chains from one sample sequenced in a study of molecular identifiers for immune sequencing clone quantification. TCRdb called the PCR reads again in MiXCR, with one record for every CDR3 protein. The table includes 100,000 or so distinct CDR3 sequences, around a third detected once. The sequencing sample was made of naive CD8+ T cells from blood, with Jurkat cell RNA spiked in. The subset here: FACS-sorted CD8+CD4-CCR7+CD45RA+ naive T cells. All receptors come from a human donor in good health. Some libraries in this study had Jurkat cell RNA spiked in.

Only a few counts were recorded for this clonotype. The junction and the germline gene differ at one end; a read error may be behind it. The rearrangement joins TRBV3-1 to TRBJ2-7, with D tentatively TRBD1 (5 bases). The CDR3 is 12 amino acids. The germline CDR1 and CDR2 sequences are LGHDT and YNNKEL (reference sequence). This chain's CDR3 is CASSQDGWPRDF. The CDR3 DNA follows: TGTGCCAGCAGCCAAGACGGCTGGCCCAGGGACTTC.

The J gene is TRBJ1-5, the V gene TRBV28; 7 bases agree with TRBD1. V shed 4 bases, J shed 2 bases, and the junction held 5 bases outside the gene matches. Germline V CDR1 and CDR2: MDHEN, SYDVKM. The CDR3 contains 15 residues. CDR3 amino acids: CASSSGTDGNQPQHF. CDR3 DNA: TGTGCCAGCAGTTCCGGGACAGATGGCAATCAGCCCCAGCATTTT.

Many counts were recorded for this clonotype. The chain links TRBV28 to TRBJ2-7, with D unclear. The V gene lost 6 bases and the J gene lost 1 base, with 10 bases spanning the gap. CDR3 length: 13 amino acids. Germline loops: CDR1 MDHEN, CDR2 SYDVKM. The CDR3 nucleotides read TGTGCCAGCAGGCAGGACGGGTCCTACGAGCAGTACTTC. It encodes CASRQDGSYEQYF.

V gene TRBV4-1 combines with J gene TRBJ2-7; TRBD1 aligns across 9 bases. V gave up 4 bases and J gave up 5 bases; unmatched junction bases: 6. Germline V gives CDR1 MGHRA, CDR2 YSYEKL. This CDR3 contains 14 residues. CDR3 region: CASSPGTGIDEQYF. DNA of the CDR3: TGCGCCAGCAGCCCCGGGACAGGGATCGACGAGCAGTACTTC.

To note about this clonotype: Possible read error: a much larger clone is one base away. V is TRBV6-2 or TRBV6-3 and J is TRBJ2-3; D may be TRBD1 (6 bases). Germline values: CDR1 MNHEY, CDR2 SVGEGT. The CDR3 length is 16 residues. The CDR3 spells CASGYSPGHPTDTQYF. CDR3 nucleotide sequence: TGTGCCAGCGGTTACTCGCCGGGACACCCCACAGATACGCAGTATTTT.

J is TRBJ2-7 and V is TRBV5-3, with D possibly being TRBD1 (6 bases). TRBV5-3 is an ORF; its function is uncertain. The ends were cut back, 8 bases at V and 6 bases at J, with 12 bases in the middle. This CDR3 has 11 residues. CDR3 sequence (DNA): TGTGCCAGCCGCTTAGGGGGCGAGCAGTACTTC. Encoded protein: CASRLGGEQYF.

This clonotype was seen ten or more times. The chain employs TRBV2 and TRBJ2-7; 9 bases map to TRBD2. V trimming: 7 bases; J trimming: 3 bases; junction bases outside the gene matches: 1. CDR3 size: 12 residues. The germline V gene encodes CDR1 SNHLY and CDR2 FYNNEI. In nucleotides, the CDR3 is TGTGCCAGCAAAGCGGGGGGCTACGAGCAGTACTTC. Translating it yields CASKAGGYEQYF.

This clonotype was counted between two and nine times. This rearrangement joins TRBV27 to TRBJ2-3; D not resolved. Germline assignment: CDR1 MNHEY and CDR2 SMNVEV (reference sequence). The V gene lost 6 bases and the J gene lost 6 bases, with 13 bases spanning the gap. CDR3 length equals 13 residues. For the CDR3, the DNA is TGTGCCAGCAGAGTCGAGCTCGGCGATACGCAGTATTTT. Its protein product is CASRVELGDTQYF.

The chain links TRBV4-3 to TRBJ2-1, with 15 bases fitting TRBD2. This CDR3 spans 18 amino acids. V lost 4 bases to trimming and J lost 0 bases; unmatched junction nucleotides: 4. The germline gives CDR1 LGHNA, CDR2 YSLEER. CDR3 residues: CASSPGLAGGSSYNEQFF. The CDR3 region has the DNA TGCGCCAGCAGCCCCGGACTAGCGGGAGGGAGCTCCTACAATGAGCAGTTCTTC.

A remark on this clonotype: As the CDR3 is not closed by the conserved phenylalanine or tryptophan, this likely results from a read error. The chain has TRBV5-3 and TRBJ2-7, with TRBD2 matching 11 bases. TRBV5-3 is an ORF for which the function is uncertain. Trimming took 8 bases from V and 3 from J; bases not matched to a gene: 10. CDR3 length: 15 residues. The CDR3 bases are TGTGCCAGCAGCAGTAGCGGGAGGGCAGACTACGAGCAGTACTAC. Protein sequence: CASSSSGRADYEQYY.

Written as DNA, the CDR3 is TGTGCCAGTTGGACGGGGAACACTGAAGCTTTCTTT. Encoded protein: CASWTGNTEAFF. The V gene is TRBV10-3, the J gene TRBJ1-1; D ambiguous. CDR1 and CDR2 (germline): ENHRY, SYGVKD. This CDR3 is 12 amino acids long. Trimming took off 10 bases at V and 1 base at J, with 10 bases between the two ends.

With regard to this clonotype: Possible read error: a much larger clone is one base away. The V call is TRBV4-3, the J call TRBJ2-5; a weak D match, TRBD2 (5 bases). CDR3 length equals 15 residues. CDR1 and CDR2 (germline): LGHNA, YSLEER. V lost 0 bases and J 4 bases, leaving 12 bases between the germline ends. CDR3 protein: CASSQDLAGGETQYF. CDR3 sequence (DNA): TGCGCCAGCAGCCAAGACCTGGCAGGAGGAGAGACCCAGTACTTC.

With regard to this clonotype: A clone one base away is much larger, so this may be a read error. It is likely a read error, because the conserved phenylalanine at the end of the CDR3 is missing. This chain joins TRBV4-1 and TRBJ2-7; weak D call: TRBD1 (6 bases). CDR3 length equals 14 residues. Deletions cut 1 base from V and 3 bases from J, with 10 bases between. Germline V gives CDR1 MGHRA, CDR2 YSYEKL. The CDR3 DNA is TGCGCCAGCAGCCAAGCCCAGGGGAGCTACGAGCAGTACTAC. This encodes CASSQAQGSYEQYY.

The chain employs TRBV7-9 and TRBJ2-3, with D perhaps matching TRBD1 or TRBD2 (5 bases each). The V gene's germline CDR1 is SEHNR and CDR2 FQNEAQ (reference sequence). The CDR3 covers 15 residues. Trimming stripped 5 bases from V and 2 bases from J, with 14 bases between. In DNA, the CDR3 is TGTGCCAGCAGCCAGCAGGGACCGGCCACAGATACGCAGTATTTT. Translating it yields CASSQQGPATDTQYF.

Turning to this clonotype: A clone one base away is much larger, so this may be a read error. The chain links TRBV19 to TRBJ2-3; no reliable D call. CDR1 is LNHDA, CDR2 SQIVND, per germline (reference sequence). The CDR3 is made up of 13 amino acids. Trimming stripped 8 bases from V and 4 bases from J, with 13 bases between. This CDR3 reads CASSLNYPDTQYF. The DNA of the CDR3 is TGTGCCAGTTCCCTCAACTACCCAGATACGCAGTATTTT.

The chain links TRBV24-1 to TRBJ2-7, with D perhaps given as TRBD1 or TRBD2 (5 bases each). V was cut by 1 base and J by 2 bases, with 17 bases left in between. There are 17 residues in the CDR3. Germline CDR1 reads KGHDR; CDR2 reads SFDVKD. This CDR3 is CATSDFLPGTRAYEQYF. The CDR3 DNA is TGTGCCACCAGTGATTTCTTGCCGGGGACCCGGGCCTACGAGCAGTACTTC.

A few counts support this clonotype. This chain joins TRBV4-2 and TRBJ2-5, with 10 bases identical to TRBD2. Germline CDR1 and CDR2: LGHNA and YNFKEQ. The CDR3 is 19 amino acids. The V and J ends lost 4 bases and 3 bases, in that order; junction bases with no gene match: 17. In DNA, the CDR3 is TGTGCCAGCAGCCTCCCCGGGGGTAGAGCGGGACTAGCGAAAGAGACCCAGTACTTC. Its protein product is CASSLPGGRAGLAKETQYF.

V and J are TRBV9 and TRBJ2-2; TRBD2 matches 7 bases. This CDR3 is 17 amino acids long. The germline V gene has CDR1 SGDLS and CDR2 YYNGEE. V lost 1 base to trimming and J lost 0 bases; unmatched junction nucleotides: 6. CDR3 DNA: TGTGCCAGCAGCGTACCCGCGGGAGAGGCGAACACCGGGGAGCTGTTTTTT. This gives the protein CASSVPAGEANTGELFF.

This clonotype was detected only a few times. The chain uses TRBV6-5 and TRBJ1-5; D is possibly TRBD1 (6 bases). V lost 11 bases and J lost 0, with 11 bases in between. The CDR3 loop spans 13 amino acids. Germline CDR1 is MNHEY and CDR2 is SVGAGI. The CDR3, as DNA: TGTGCCCCCAGGGGTAGTAGCAATCAGCCCCAGCATTTT. This sequence encodes CAPRGSSNQPQHF.

About this clonotype itself: A much larger clone differs from this one at a single base, so this may be a read error. The chain is built from TRBV7-2 and TRBJ2-7, with unresolved D. CDR1 is SGHTA, CDR2 FQGNSA, per germline. The CDR3 totals 15 residues. The CDR3 here is CASSPSPGPPYAQYF. CDR3 in DNA: TGTGCCAGCAGCCCCTCCCCCGGGCCCCCCTACGCGCAGTACTTC. Based on the CDR3 plus reference TRBV7-2 and TRBJ2-7, the full variable domain is GAGVSQSPSNKVTEKGKDVELRCDPISGHTALYWYRQSLGQGLEFLIYFQGNSAPDKSGLPSDRFSAERTGGSVSTLTIQRTQQEDSAVYLCASSPSPGPPYAQYFGPGTRLTVT.

In the case of this clonotype: This clone may be a read error of a much larger clone one base away. The rearrangement joins TRBV9 to TRBJ1-1; no definite D call. The CDR3 loop spans 12 amino acids. CDR1 is SGDLS, CDR2 YYNGEE, per germline. Trimming stripped 7 bases from V and 3 bases from J, with 10 bases between. As DNA, the CDR3 is TGTGCCAGCCGCTCCCGGGACACTGAAGCTTTCTTT. This codes for CASRSRDTEAFF.

The chain uses TRBV6-1 and TRBJ2-3; tentatively, D is TRBD1 (6 bases). The V gene's germline CDR1 is MNHNS and CDR2 SASEGT. V lost 0 bases to trimming and J lost 4 bases, with 14 bases between them. This CDR3 contains 16 residues. Here the CDR3 reads CASSEAANYRADTQYF. In DNA, the CDR3 is TGTGCCAGCAGTGAAGCCGCAAATTACAGGGCAGATACGCAGTATTTT.

This clonotype occurred many times. The rearrangement links TRBV4-1 to TRBJ1-4; 7 bases match TRBD1. The V and J ends lost 3 bases and 6 bases, in that order; junction bases with no gene match: 7. The germline CDR1 and CDR2 sequences are MGHRA and YSYEKL. The CDR3 extends over 15 amino acids. CDR3 DNA sequence: TGCGCCAGCAGCCACCGGGACAGTGAGGATGAAAAACTGTTTTTT. Encoded protein: CASSHRDSEDEKLFF.

This clonotype was picked up a small number of times. The chain combines TRBV4-3 with TRBJ2-7; 8 bases are shared with TRBD1. Germline CDR1 is LGHNA and CDR2 is YSLEER. The CDR3 has 15 residues. Unmatched junction bases numbered 9, after V lost 4 bases and J lost 4 bases. Written as DNA, the CDR3 is TGCGCCAGCAGCCCCTTCGTCACAGGGGGGTACGAGCAGTACTTC. It codes for CASSPFVTGGYEQYF.

The rearrangement joins TRBV29-1 to TRBJ2-1; D unresolved. Deletions cut 4 bases from V and 9 bases from J, with 19 bases between. Germline V gene sequence: CDR1 SQVTM, CDR2 ANQGSEA. The CDR3 has 14 amino acids. The CDR3 reads CSVAVTSVWGEQFF. In nucleotides, the CDR3 is TGCAGCGTTGCCGTGACTTCCGTTTGGGGTGAGCAGTTCTTC.

This clonotype was found a few times. This chain links TRBV27 with TRBJ2-2; D is possibly TRBD1 (5 bases). Germline CDR1 reads MNHEY; CDR2 reads SMNVEV (reference sequence). Trimming shortened V by 3 bases and J by 6 bases, and 8 bases separated the two germline ends. CDR3 length: 13 amino acids. This CDR3 reads CASSLGRPGELFF. DNA of the CDR3: TGTGCCAGCAGTTTGGGGCGTCCCGGGGAGCTGTTTTTT.

Worth noting for this clonotype: One end of the junction fails to match germline, which may point to a read error. This chain links TRBV10-3 with TRBJ2-1; D gene uncertain. CDR3 size: 13 residues. Germline CDR1 ENHRY, CDR2 SYGVKD. In DNA form, the CDR3 reads TGTGCCATCAGTGAGGATGATCTAAATGGGCAGTTCTTC. It translates to CAISEDDLNGQFF.